The 20 T cell receptor beta chains presented below share a single source sample, sequenced in a study of shared clonotypes between healthy human individuals. Sequencing was performed with immunoSEQ multiplex PCR; in TCRdb, only in-frame clones are kept and a portion is missing. The data contain approximately 100,000 clones, 67% of them singletons. The sample comprised memory CD8+ T cells sorted from blood. Subset here: CD45RO+ cells pooled with CCR7-negative TemRA cells. The receptors derive from a woman in her thirties in good health.

The rearrangement joins TRBV25-1 to TRBJ2-5, with D perhaps TRBD1 (6 bases). The DNA end is more similar to TRBJ2-7, so the J call may be wrong. The CDR3 is made up of 12 amino acids. Germline V gene sequence: CDR1 MGHDK, CDR2 SYGVNS. CDR3 in amino acids: CASTGASYEQYF. In DNA, the CDR3 is TGTGCCAGCACAGGGGCCAGCTACGAGCAGTACTTC.

V usage is TRBV28 and J usage is TRBJ1-2, with 8 nucleotides matching TRBD1. CDR3 size: 15 residues. The V and J ends lost 2 bases and 2 bases, in that order; junction bases with no gene match: 4. Germline values: CDR1 MDHEN, CDR2 SYDVKM. The chain's CDR3 is CASSLPGQVNYGYTF. In DNA form, the CDR3 reads TGTGCCAGCAGTTTACCGGGACAGGTAAACTATGGCTACACCTTC.

The sample holds a few counts of this clone. This chain connects TRBV28 to TRBJ2-5; either TRBD1 or TRBD2 may supply D (5 bases each). With the DNA end fitting TRBJ2-7 better, the J assignment may be wrong. The CDR3 spans 12 residues. Germline V gene lookup returns CDR1 MDHEN and CDR2 SYDVKM. CDR3: CASSLPGPEQYF. In nucleotides, the CDR3 is TGTGCCAGCAGTTTACCGGGGCCCGAGCAGTACTTC.

This chain connects TRBV29-1 to TRBJ2-1; 11 nucleotides align to TRBD2. The CDR3 consists of 14 residues. Germline V gene data show CDR1 as SQVTM and CDR2 as ANQGSEA. With V trimmed by 5 bases and J by 4 bases, 4 bases remained unmatched. CDR3 nucleotides: TGCAGCGTTTGGACTAGCGGGCCGTACAATGAGCAGTTCTTC. Protein product: CSVWTSGPYNEQFF.

This sequence joins TRBV19 and TRBJ1-1; D remains unclear. V was shortened by 3 bases and J by 1 base, with 6 bases between the two germline ends. This CDR3 region has 13 residues. Germline V CDR1 and CDR2: LNHDA, SQIVND (reference sequence). CDR3 sequence (DNA): TGTGCCAGTAGTATTACACGGAACACTGAAGCTTTCTTT. As protein: CASSITRNTEAFF.

The J gene is TRBJ2-7, the V gene TRBV28; a possible D gene is TRBD1 (6 bases). V was clipped by 6 bases and J by 1 base, with 19 bases between them. The germline V gene has CDR1 MDHEN and CDR2 SYDVKM. This CDR3 is 16 amino acids long. The CDR3 protein is CASRPRYRDTSYEQYF. The CDR3 DNA reads TGTGCCAGCAGACCCCGTTACCGGGACACATCCTACGAGCAGTACTTC.

This chain uses TRBV10-1 with TRBJ1-1; 12 bases match TRBD1. Germline V gene lookup returns CDR1 WNHNN and CDR2 SYGVQD (reference sequence). Trimming cost V 6 bases and J 4 bases; bases outside gene matches: 12. The CDR3 is 17 amino acids. The CDR3, as DNA: TGCGCCAGCAGATTACCGGGACAGGGGGCTCATGGCACTGAAGCTTTCTTT. It is translated as CASRLPGQGAHGTEAFF.

A note on this clone: Other DNA sequences of this sample code for an identical CDR3. CDR3 nucleotide sequence: TGTGCCAGTAGTATAAACAGCTATAGCAATCAGCCCCAGCATTTT. Translating it yields CASSINSYSNQPQHF. The chain employs TRBV19 and TRBJ1-5; D not resolved. CDR1 and CDR2 (germline): LNHDA, SQIVND (reference sequence). This CDR3 has 15 residues. Deletions cut 2 bases from V and 0 bases from J, with 8 bases between.

This chain links TRBV7-9 with TRBJ1-1; weak D call: TRBD1 (6 bases). CDR3 length: 13 residues. The V end lost 7 bases, the J end lost 4 bases, and 13 bases lay between the germline ends. Germline CDR1 is SEHNR and CDR2 is FQNEAQ (reference sequence). CDR3 region: CASIGGRGTEAFF. CDR3 DNA: TGTGCCAGCATCGGGGGCCGAGGCACTGAAGCTTTCTTT.

There are many counts of this clone. V and J are TRBV6-1 and TRBJ2-3, with 10 bases matching TRBD2. Germline V gene lookup returns CDR1 MNHNS and CDR2 SASEGT. The CDR3 is 16 residues long. With V trimmed by 3 bases and J by 5 bases, 8 bases remained unmatched. The CDR3 is CASSDQAGGPIDTQYF. The CDR3 region has the DNA TGTGCCAGCAGTGACCAAGCGGGAGGGCCGATAGATACGCAGTATTTT.

The chain recombines TRBV10-3 with TRBJ1-4; unclear D gene. The CDR3 spans 16 residues. From germline, CDR1 is ENHRY and CDR2 SYGVKD. V was pared by 3 bases and J by 7 bases, with 18 bases between. The CDR3 spells CAISERLRTDIEKLFF. As DNA, the CDR3 is TGTGCCATCAGTGAAAGGTTGAGGACCGACATTGAAAAACTGTTTTTT.

This chain links TRBV6-4 with TRBJ1-5, with a possible D match to TRBD1 (6 bases). Trimming left V 3 bases short and J 9 bases short, with 12 bases between. Germline V lookup: CDR1 MRHNA, CDR2 SNTAGT. CDR3 size: 13 residues. The CDR3 DNA is TGTGCCAGCAGTGAAACCGGGGGCGGGCCCCAGCATTTT. Protein product: CASSETGGGPQHF.

This clone showed up many times. The J gene is TRBJ2-1, the V gene TRBV6-4; 7 bases fit TRBD2. The CDR3 loop spans 14 amino acids. V was clipped by 10 bases and J by 8 bases; unmatched bases: 14. Germline V lookup: CDR1 MRHNA, CDR2 SNTAGT. Written as DNA, the CDR3 is TGTGCCACTAGAGGGGCGGGAGAAAGGGATGAGCAGTTCTTC. Translating gives CATRGAGERDEQFF.

The chain carries TRBV28 and TRBJ2-1; 14 bases fit TRBD2. Looked up from germline, CDR1 is MDHEN and CDR2 is SYDVKM. Losses at the gene ends were 6 bases for V and 6 bases for J; bases not matched to a gene: 7. The length of the CDR3 is 16 residues. The CDR3 loop reads CASRPTGLAGVNEQFF. The CDR3 DNA reads TGTGCCAGCAGACCTACGGGACTAGCGGGAGTCAATGAGCAGTTCTTC.

The chain combines TRBV27 with TRBJ2-7; D assignment may be TRBD1 or TRBD2 (5 bases each). The CDR3 sequence is 13 residues long. Germline assignment: CDR1 MNHEY and CDR2 SMNVEV (reference sequence). V lost 2 bases to trimming and J lost 6 bases, with 11 bases between them. The CDR3 nucleotides read TGTGCCAGCAGTTTAGAGTCGAGGGGCGAGCAGTACTTC. Its translation is CASSLESRGEQYF.

This clone was observed at least ten times. V gene TRBV7-9 combines with J gene TRBJ2-7; 7 bases fit TRBD2. The CDR3 length is 13 residues. Per the germline V gene, CDR1 is SEHNR and CDR2 is FQNEAQ (reference sequence). With 5 bases clipped from V and 2 bases from J, the junction kept 3 bases outside the gene matches. CDR3 DNA sequence: TGTGCCAGCAGCGAACTAGCGACCTACGAGCAGTACTTC. This encodes CASSELATYEQYF.

The J gene is TRBJ2-3, the V gene TRBV29-1; 7 bases agree with TRBD1. Germline lookup yields CDR1 SQVTM and CDR2 ANQGSEA. The CDR3 totals 14 residues. Trimming removed 6 bases from V and 1 base from J; junction bases left unmatched: 7. The CDR3 here is CSVGQVFGTDTQYF. CDR3 DNA sequence: TGCAGCGTAGGACAGGTCTTCGGCACAGATACGCAGTATTTT.

The V call is TRBV28, the J call TRBJ2-7, with a tentative D call TRBD1 (6 bases). Germline V gives CDR1 MDHEN, CDR2 SYDVKM. With 4 bases removed from V and 6 bases from J, the gap between germline ends came to 16 bases. This CDR3 contains 14 residues. CDR3 nucleotide sequence: TGTGCCAGCAGTTCTCACCGGGACACACTCGAGCAGTACTTC. It translates to CASSSHRDTLEQYF.

The genes are TRBV14 and TRBJ2-3; 9 positions agree with TRBD2. Germline loops: CDR1 SGHDN, CDR2 FVKESK. The ends lost 4 bases at V and 5 bases at J; junction bases unmatched: 13. This CDR3 is built from 17 residues. CDR3 nucleotides: TGTGCCAGCAGCCCAGGACGCGGGAGGGCCGGCGGAGATACGCAGTATTTT. It is translated as CASSPGRGRAGGDTQYF.

The rearrangement joins TRBV11-2 to TRBJ2-1; D may be TRBD1 or TRBD2 (5 bases each). Deletions cut 0 bases from V and 4 bases from J, with 7 bases between. CDR3 length equals 14 residues. The germline gives CDR1 SGHAT, CDR2 FQNNGV. As DNA, the CDR3 is TGTGCCAGCAGCTTAGAGGGACCTTACAATGAGCAGTTCTTC. Translating gives CASSLEGPYNEQFF.